This T cell receptor (beta chain) was observed in a study of cytomegalovirus exposure and HLA in healthy donors. Looking at the study overall: A later analysis reported the 130 or so validation repertoires used the same platform as the approximately 700 first-cohort repertoires.

CDR1 is LNHDA, CDR2 SQIVND, per germline (reference sequence). V was clipped by 3 bases and J by 3 bases, with 9 bases between them. The CDR3 has 13 amino acids. Regarding this clone: Its specificity is unknown.

General observations from the study: Most TCR sequences were seen very rarely across donors, but some public TCRs occurred in many. Reports described diagnosis of cytomegalovirus status by the classifier as highly specific and sensitive. CMV antigen specificity was confirmed in vitro for a few CMV-associated chains.

Clones were read by immunoSEQ multiplex PCR, and TCRdb kept only the in-frame ones, dropping some. Of some 100,000 clones listed, less than 90% are singletons. The sample taken for sequencing was PBMCs. The receptor was isolated from a man aged 18 to 30 in good health and CMV-seropositive. The rearrangement links TRBV19 to TRBJ2-7, with D unresolved. The CDR3 region is CASSISPGYEQYF. The CDR3, as DNA: TGTGCCAGTAGTATCAGCCCGGGCTACGAGCAGTACTTC.